These T cell receptor beta chains were read from a single sample in a study of CD4 T cells in relation to SARS-CoV-2 and coronaviruses. Here immunoSEQ multiplex PCR was the method, and the copy in TCRdb shows in-frame clones only, minus some. Here the sample spans 20,000 to 25,000 clones, about 80% being singletons. No antigens are known for them. The source material was CD4+ T cells from PBMCs, cultured in vitro. All receptors come from a human donor in good health. Both conserved end residues are trimmed from each CDR3. Where a row states a size, it is once, few, many or the class of an expanded clone; other rows omit it.

V	size	J	CDR3
TRBV5-1	-	TRBJ1-3	ASSWEPQVPPLY
TRBV6-1	-	TRBJ2-7	ASSASDRASDPYEQY
TRBV15	-	TRBJ2-1	ATSRDLNNEQF
TRBV18	-	TRBJ2-1	ASSPRLAGGFEQF
TRBV7-3	hyperexpanded	TRBJ2-7	ASSLSGASSYEQY
TRBV5-3	-	TRBJ2-2	ARSLGQGGYTGELF
TRBV10-3	-	TRBJ2-7	AISGTGDSYEQY
TRBV25-1	-	TRBJ1-6	ASSDYRGSSPLH
TRBV2	-	TRBJ1-2	ATEGGVSSEGGYT
TRBV9	few	TRBJ1-3	ASSARGNTIY
TRBV9	-	TRBJ2-7	ASSVAAGAEQY
TRBV19	-	TRBJ1-5	ASSPGQGNQPQH
TRBV7-9	-	TRBJ2-5	ASSLDVGAQETQY
TRBV7-9	-	TRBJ2-3	ARSGNEGTDTQY
TRBV28	-	TRBJ1-2	ASSFGPGQANYGYT
TRBV19	-	TRBJ1-5	ASSIGGTARQPQH
TRBV30	few	TRBJ2-7	AWSRQLSYEQY
TRBV4-1	-	TRBJ2-2	ASSQDPFTSGELF
TRBV10-3	-	TRBJ2-2	ATQEREGTGELF
TRBV1	-	TRBJ2-3	TSSQRRGQSSTDTQY
TRBV28	-	TRBJ1-2	ASSSEMANYGYT
TRBV6-6	-	TRBJ2-7	ASSYPGTSVTEQY
TRBV10-1	few	TRBJ1-1	ASEKDRVSF
TRBV10-3	-	TRBJ2-3	ATQLGTIGTDTQY
TRBV29-1	once	TRBJ1-2	SVAGGPGWVYGYT
TRBV6-5	once	TRBJ2-1	ATEMDGYSYNEQF
TRBV20-1	-	TRBJ1-2	SGTGRYGYT
TRBV28	few	TRBJ1-2	ASSFPRDRAFADGYT
TRBV5-1	-	TRBJ2-7	ASSLDRDSYEQY
TRBV5-1	once	TRBJ2-1	ASSVTSGGGYEQF
TRBV5-8	-	TRBJ2-3	ASSLGARMNTQY
TRBV5-8	-	TRBJ1-2	ASSFEQNYGYT
TRBV30	-	TRBJ1-4	AWTGTGNEKLF
TRBV14	-	TRBJ1-4	ASSQGPAANEKLF
TRBV2	-	TRBJ2-5	ASSGSKETQY
TRBV28	-	TRBJ2-7	ASSPPLSYEQY
TRBV5-1	-	TRBJ2-2	ASSLPRGRLGGELF
TRBV3-1/TRBV3-2	-	TRBJ1-5	ASSQGSGNQPQH
TRBV6-6	-	TRBJ2-2	ASSYSRLEVGELF
TRBV10-3	-	TRBJ1-5	AISASQGQPQH
TRBV6-5	-	TRBJ1-2	ASTSHTGGSGYT
TRBV6-5	-	TRBJ2-2	ASSKNSRELF
TRBV4-1	-	TRBJ2-5	ASSQDRGDRAQETQY
TRBV27	-	TRBJ1-5	ASSPKGYSNQPQH
TRBV3-1/TRBV3-2	-	TRBJ2-5	ASSQGTGGVQETQY
TRBV18	-	TRBJ2-7	ASSPLLAGNYEQY
TRBV19	-	TRBJ1-5	ASSIRLLSNQPQH
TRBV3-1/TRBV3-2	few	TRBJ2-1	ASSQDGLAGGPMDEQF
TRBV6-5	-	TRBJ1-4	ASYRDPNEKLF
TRBV11-3	-	TRBJ2-1	ASSLEGRSRLNNEQF